These 26 T cell receptor beta chains came from one sample sequenced in a study of chemoradiotherapy in HPV16-positive cancers. Data came from immunoSEQ multiplex PCR; TCRdb stores just in-frame clones and leaves some out. The table lists 6,500 to 8,500 clones, around 85% of them singletons. This sample comprised blood, obtained from a patient who underwent chemoradiotherapy. All receptors come from a human donor with HPV-associated anogenital cancer.

The J gene is TRBJ2-7, the V gene TRBV5-1, with TRBD1 identical over 8 bases. From germline, CDR1 is SGHRS and CDR2 YFSETQ. This CDR3 region has 14 residues. V lost 4 bases to trimming and J lost 0 bases; unmatched junction nucleotides: 3. The CDR3 nucleotides are TGCGCCAGCAGCCCGGACAGGGCCTCCTACGAGCAGTACTTC. Translation gives CASSPDRASYEQYF.

The chain carries TRBV7-7 and TRBJ1-3; D gene unclear. From germline, CDR1 is SSHAT and CDR2 FNYEAQ (reference sequence). The CDR3 has 16 residues. The V end lost 1 base, the J end lost 8 bases, and 18 bases lay between the germline ends. The CDR3 here is CASSLGLEAAGDTIYF. The CDR3 DNA follows: TGTGCCAGCAGCTTAGGATTGGAGGCCGCCGGAGACACCATATATTTT. Together with reference TRBV7-7 and TRBJ1-3, the CDR3 gives the full variable domain: GAGVSQSPRYKVTKRGQDVTLRCDPISSHATLYWYQQALGQGPEFLTYFNYEAQPDKSGLPSDRFSAERPEGSISTLTIQRTEQRDSAMYRCASSLGLEAAGDTIYFGEGSWLTVV.

The chain recombines TRBV5-1 with TRBJ1-2, with D possibly matching TRBD1 (5 bases). With 4 bases removed from V and 4 bases from J, the gap between germline ends came to 14 bases. The CDR3 consists of 14 residues. Germline assignment: CDR1 SGHRS and CDR2 YFSETQ. In DNA, the CDR3 is TGCGCCAGCAGCCGGGAGCAGGGTGTCTATGGCTACACCTTC. This gives the protein CASSREQGVYGYTF.

This sequence joins TRBV4-2 and TRBJ2-1, with D perhaps TRBD2 (7 bases). The length of the CDR3 is 16 residues. Trimming shortened V by 1 base and J by 1 base, and 11 bases separated the two germline ends. Germline loops: CDR1 LGHNA, CDR2 YNFKEQ. The DNA for the CDR3 is TGTGCCAGCAGCCAAGCAAAGGGGGGGTCCTACAATGAGCAGTTCTTC. It translates to CASSQAKGGSYNEQFF.

The chain combines TRBV19 with TRBJ1-2; D may be TRBD1 (6 bases). Germline assignment: CDR1 LNHDA and CDR2 SQIVND (reference sequence). This CDR3 comprises 14 residues. Trimming cost V 1 base and J 4 bases, with 10 bases left between them. CDR3 nucleotide sequence: TGTGCCAGTAGTATAGCACAGGGTGGCTATGGCTACACCTTC. It translates to CASSIAQGGYGYTF.

J is TRBJ2-2 and V is TRBV10-3; D uncertain. Germline CDR1 ENHRY, CDR2 SYGVKD. The CDR3 length is 15 residues. Deletions cut 7 bases from V and 0 bases from J, with 12 bases between. The CDR3 DNA reads as TGTGCCATCAAACCGCCTGCATCGAACACCGGGGAGCTGTTTTTT. This translates into CAIKPPASNTGELFF.

This clone was counted once. The chain joins TRBV19 to TRBJ2-7, with a tentative D call TRBD2 (6 bases). Germline lookup yields CDR1 LNHDA and CDR2 SQIVND (reference sequence). Trimming pared 8 bases from V and 3 bases from J, leaving 17 bases between. The CDR3 totals 14 residues. CDR3 coding DNA: TGTGCCAGTCCGCCTCCGGGACTTCGCTACGAGCAGTACGTC. This translates into CASPPPGLRYEQYV.

The chain has TRBV6-1 and TRBJ1-4; no clear D. The CDR3 runs to 14 residues. The V and J ends lost 3 bases and 8 bases respectively, with 13 bases between them. The germline V gene has CDR1 MNHNS and CDR2 SASEGT. The CDR3 here is CASSDYRIEEKLFF. DNA for the CDR3: TGTGCCAGCAGTGATTACCGAATCGAGGAAAAACTGTTTTTT.

The V and J genes are TRBV19 and TRBJ1-2, with D possibly TRBD1 on 6 matching bases. The germline V gene has CDR1 LNHDA and CDR2 SQIVND (reference sequence). The V gene lost 7 bases and the J gene lost 8 bases, with 17 bases spanning the gap. The CDR3 is made up of 13 amino acids. The CDR3 reads CASTIKMTGGYTF. The CDR3 bases are TGTGCCAGTACCATAAAGATGACAGGAGGCTACACCTTC.

This chain joins TRBV7-2 and TRBJ2-2; D is undetermined. V was shortened by 1 base and J by 6 bases, with 6 bases between the two germline ends. The length of the CDR3 is 13 residues. Germline V gives CDR1 SGHTA, CDR2 FQGNSA. The DNA for the CDR3 is TGTGCCAGCAGCTTAGGGACCCCCGGGGAGCTGTTTTTT. Translation: CASSLGTPGELFF.

In DNA, the CDR3 is TGTGCCAGCAGTTTGGTCGGCGCCAGCGGTAATGAGCAGTTCTTC. The encoded protein is CASSLVGASGNEQFF. The rearrangement joins TRBV27 to TRBJ2-1; D might be TRBD2 (5 bases). Germline-derived CDR1 and CDR2 are MNHEY and SMNVEV (reference sequence). Trimming removed 3 bases from V and 7 bases from J, with 16 bases in between. CDR3 length: 15 amino acids.

The chain couples TRBV4-2 to TRBJ1-1; D remains ambiguous. The CDR3 runs to 14 residues. Germline V CDR1 and CDR2: LGHNA, YNFKEQ. Trimming removed 5 bases from V and 1 base from J, with 11 bases in between. This CDR3 is CASSLSAGNTEAFF. Written as DNA, the CDR3 is TGTGCCAGCAGCTTATCTGCGGGGAACACTGAAGCTTTCTTT.

The chain combines TRBV4-2 with TRBJ2-3; 16 bases are shared with TRBD2. In germline, CDR1 is LGHNA, CDR2 YNFKEQ. This CDR3 is 17 amino acids long. The V gene end was trimmed by 4 bases and the J gene end by 7 bases; junction bases not matched to a gene: 8. CDR3 DNA sequence: TGTGCCAGCAGCCGTTCCGGGACTAGCGGGGGGGCTAATACGCAGTATTTT. It specifies CASSRSGTSGGANTQYF.

This chain connects TRBV12-5 to TRBJ1-1; D possibly corresponds to TRBD1 (6 bases). V gave up 0 bases and J gave up 4 bases, with 18 bases separating them. This CDR3 contains 17 residues. Germline V lookup: CDR1 LGHNT, CDR2 FRNRAP. This CDR3 reads CASGLVGTLQGLTEAFF. CDR3 coding DNA: TGTGCTAGTGGTTTGGTAGGAACCTTACAGGGCCTCACTGAAGCTTTCTTT.

This chain links TRBV11-3 with TRBJ2-5; 9 bases align to TRBD1. V trimming: 4 bases; J trimming: 5 bases; junction bases outside the gene matches: 5. The germline V gene encodes CDR1 SGHNT and CDR2 YENEEA. This CDR3 region has 14 residues. The CDR3: CASSSGTGYETQYF. CDR3 nucleotides: TGTGCCAGCAGCTCAGGGACAGGGTACGAGACCCAGTACTTC. Using reference TRBV11-3 and TRBJ2-5 for the parts outside the CDR3, the full variable domain is EAGVVQSPRYKIIEKKQPVAFWCNPISGHNTLYWYLQNLGQGPELLIRYENEEAVDDSQLPKDRFSAERLKGVDSTLKIQPAELGDSAVYLCASSSGTGYETQYFGPGTRLLVL.

V is TRBV27 and J is TRBJ1-6; 9 nucleotides line up with TRBD1. V trimming: 6 bases; J trimming: 6 bases; junction bases outside the gene matches: 3. The CDR3 spans 14 residues. The germline gives CDR1 MNHEY, CDR2 SMNVEV (reference sequence). This CDR3 is CASRLQGANSPLHF. DNA for the CDR3: TGTGCCAGCAGGCTACAGGGGGCTAATTCACCCCTCCACTTT.

The chain has TRBV5-1 and TRBJ1-6; D is perhaps TRBD1 (6 bases). The germline V gene has CDR1 SGHRS and CDR2 YFSETQ. The CDR3 runs 14 residues. Trimming shortened V by 4 bases and J by 10 bases, and 15 bases separated the two germline ends. The CDR3 sequence: CASSLGGANSPLHF. The CDR3 DNA follows: TGCGCCAGCAGCCTGGGGGGGGCCAACTCACCCCTCCACTTT.

In its sample, this clone was seen once. V gene TRBV7-2 combines with J gene TRBJ1-3; D not resolved. The V end was cut by 4 bases, the J end by 11 bases, with 12 bases between. There are 12 residues in the CDR3. Germline CDR1 reads SGHTA; CDR2 reads FQGNSA. As DNA, the CDR3 is TGTGCCAGCAGCTCCGGTCAGACTGCCATATATTTT. It translates to CASSSGQTAIYF.

The CDR3 protein is CASSQRPGPYEQYF. The CDR3 DNA reads TGTGCCAGCAGCCAGAGACCGGGACCCTACGAGCAGTACTTC. The chain carries TRBV14 and TRBJ2-7, with D perhaps assigned TRBD1 or TRBD2 (5 bases each). Germline assignment: CDR1 SGHDN and CDR2 FVKESK. V lost 3 bases and J lost 2, with 11 bases in between. CDR3 length: 14 amino acids.

The chain uses TRBV5-1 and TRBJ1-2; no firm D call. In germline, CDR1 is SGHRS, CDR2 YFSETQ. The V end was cut by 0 bases, the J end by 4 bases, with 7 bases between. The CDR3 covers 13 residues. The CDR3 nucleotides are TGCGCCAGCAGCTTGGGGCAGACCTATGGCTACACCTTC. Encoded protein: CASSLGQTYGYTF.

The V gene is TRBV2, the J gene TRBJ1-5; TRBD1 matches 9 bases. V lost 6 bases and J lost 4; bases outside the gene matches: 10. The V gene's germline CDR1 is SNHLY and CDR2 FYNNEI. The CDR3 spans 16 residues. CDR3 loop: CASRGHRGPGNQPQHF. The CDR3 nucleotides are TGTGCCAGCAGAGGACACAGGGGGCCGGGAAATCAGCCCCAGCATTTT.

The rearrangement links TRBV2 to TRBJ1-5; D call uncertain. The CDR3 sequence is 14 residues long. Deletions cut 6 bases from V and 0 bases from J, with 9 bases between. CDR1 is SNHLY, CDR2 FYNNEI, per germline. The CDR3 protein is CASRRTDSNQPQHF. CDR3 nucleotides: TGTGCCAGCAGAAGGACGGATAGCAATCAGCCCCAGCATTTT.

V usage is TRBV2 and J usage is TRBJ1-1, with D maybe TRBD1 (5 bases). The CDR3 consists of 14 residues. V lost 3 bases to trimming and J lost 4 bases, with 12 bases between them. In germline, CDR1 is SNHLY, CDR2 FYNNEI. The CDR3 DNA sequence: TGTGCCAGCAGTGAGGCAGGGCGTAGCACTGAAGCTTTCTTT. Residues: CASSEAGRSTEAFF. The full variable domain, with the rest looked up from reference TRBV2 and TRBJ1-1, is EPEVTQTPSHQVTQMGQEVILRCVPISNHLYFYWYRQILGQKVEFLVSFYNNEISEKSEIFDDQFSVERPDGSNFTLKIRSTKLEDSAMYFCASSEAGRSTEAFFGQGTRLTVV.

This clone showed up just a few times. The chain employs TRBV5-6 and TRBJ1-1; D is ambiguous. Looked up from germline, CDR1 is SGHDT and CDR2 is YYEEEE. Trimming took off 0 bases at V and 4 bases at J, with 4 bases between the two ends. The CDR3 spans 12 residues. CDR3 region: CASSLGSTEAFF. The CDR3 coding sequence is TGTGCCAGCAGCTTGGGGAGCACTGAAGCTTTCTTT.

The V and J genes are TRBV10-3 and TRBJ2-3; 13 bases match TRBD2. The CDR3 sequence is 14 residues long. J was trimmed by 2 bases and V by 10 bases; bases with no gene match: 3. Germline CDR1 is ENHRY and CDR2 is SYGVKD. In DNA, the CDR3 is TGTGCCACCGGGACTAGCGGGGCCACAGATACGCAGTATTTT. Amino acid sequence: CATGTSGATDTQYF.

This chain links TRBV29-1 with TRBJ1-5; D uncertain. From germline, CDR1 is SQVTM and CDR2 ANQGSEA. The CDR3 runs to 13 residues. The V end was cut by 5 bases, the J end by 2 bases, with 10 bases between. The CDR3 loop is CSVMDGGNQPQHF. The CDR3 DNA reads TGCAGCGTTATGGATGGGGGCAATCAGCCCCAGCATTTT.